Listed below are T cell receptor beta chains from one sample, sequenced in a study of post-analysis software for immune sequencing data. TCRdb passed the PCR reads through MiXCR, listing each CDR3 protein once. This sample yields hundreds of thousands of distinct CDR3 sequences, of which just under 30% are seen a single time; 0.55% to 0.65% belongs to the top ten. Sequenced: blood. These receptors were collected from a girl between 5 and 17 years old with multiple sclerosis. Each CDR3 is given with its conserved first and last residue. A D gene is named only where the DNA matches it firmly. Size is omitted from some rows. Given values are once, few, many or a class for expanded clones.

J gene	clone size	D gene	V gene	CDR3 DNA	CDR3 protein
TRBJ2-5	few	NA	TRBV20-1	TGCAGTGCAGGGGACGGATCCCCCGGACCAGATGAGCAGTACTTC	CSAGDGSPGPDEQYF
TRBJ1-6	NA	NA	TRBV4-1	TGCGCCAGCAGCCTGACTGTCCACAATAATAATTCACCCCTCCACTTT	CASSLTVHNNNSPLHF
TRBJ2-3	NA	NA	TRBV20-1	TGCAGTGCTAGAGTCAGCGCAGATACGCAGTATTTT	CSARVSADTQYF
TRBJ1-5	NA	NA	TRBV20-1	TGCAGTGCTAGACCGGCCCTGGGGGGCAATCAGCCCCGGCATTTT	CSARPALGGNQPRHF
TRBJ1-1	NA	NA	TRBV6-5	TGTGCCAGCAGTTCGGGCAGGGCGAACACTGAAGCTTTCTTT	CASSSGRANTEAFF
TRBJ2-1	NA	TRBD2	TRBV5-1	TGCGCCAGCAGCTTTCTCTCAGGAGTAGCGGGAGTTCGGCGGAATGAGCAGTTCTTC	CASSFLSGVAGVRRNEQFF
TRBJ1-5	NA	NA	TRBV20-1	TGCAGTGCTAGCGCAGGGACGCATCAGCCCCAGCATTTT	CSASAGTHQPQHF
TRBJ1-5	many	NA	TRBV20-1	TGCAGTGCTAGGTTTCTCGGGGCTTTGGATCAGCCCCAGCATTTT	CSARFLGALDQPQHF
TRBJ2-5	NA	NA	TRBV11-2	TGTGCCAGCAGCTTAGCCCAACAGGGGGGGCAAGAGACCCAGTACTTC	CASSLAQQGGQETQYF
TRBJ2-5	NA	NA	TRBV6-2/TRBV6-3	TGTGCCAGCAGTTATTCTGGGTTTGCAGAGACCCAGTACTTC	CASSYSGFAETQYF
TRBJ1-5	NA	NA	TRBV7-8	TGTGCCAGCAGCTTAATGGGCGGACCCCAGCATTTT	CASSLMGGPQHF
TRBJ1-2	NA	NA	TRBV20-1	TGCAGTGCTAGTAACACGGGGCGGGATGGCTACACCTTC	CSASNTGRDGYTF
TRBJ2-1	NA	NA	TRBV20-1	TGCAGTGTACCCAGACCTCGGGGCCACAATGAGCAGTTCTTC	CSVPRPRGHNEQFF
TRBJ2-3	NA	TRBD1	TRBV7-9	TGTGCCAGCAGCTTAGGACAGGGGTTCACAGATACGCAGTATTTT	CASSLGQGFTDTQYF
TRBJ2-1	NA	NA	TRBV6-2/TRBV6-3	TGTGCCAGCGTCCCCCGCAGGCAGGGGAATTCTTACAATGAGCAGTTCTTC	CASVPRRQGNSYNEQFF
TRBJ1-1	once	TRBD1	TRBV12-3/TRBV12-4	TGTGCCAGCAGTGCCGGGACAGGGGGTTCTGAAGCTTTCTTT	CASSAGTGGSEAFF
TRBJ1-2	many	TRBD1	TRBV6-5	TGTGCCAGCAGGCCCACAGGGGCGTACTTTGGCTACACCTTC	CASRPTGAYFGYTF
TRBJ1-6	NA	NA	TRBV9	TGTGCCAGCAGCCCCGGACAGAGATATAATTCACCCCTCCACTTT	CASSPGQRYNSPLHF
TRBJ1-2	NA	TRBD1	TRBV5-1	TGCGCCAGCAGCTTGGGAGGGGGCGAGAGAGCTGGCTACACCTTC	CASSLGGGERAGYTF
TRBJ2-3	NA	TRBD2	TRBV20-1	TGCAGTACTAGAGATAGCGGGAGTGCAGATACGCAGTATTTT	CSTRDSGSADTQYF
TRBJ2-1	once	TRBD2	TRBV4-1	TGCGCCAGCAGCTACACTAGCGGGAGTATCGATGAGCAGTTCTTC	CASSYTSGSIDEQFF
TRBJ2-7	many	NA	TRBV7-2	TGTGCCAGCAGCTTAGCTGGTCTAGCGACCTACGAGCAGTACTTC	CASSLAGLATYEQYF
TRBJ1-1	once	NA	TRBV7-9	TGTGCCGTGAACCCGGGTAGGACTGAAGCTTTCTTT	CAVNPGRTEAFF
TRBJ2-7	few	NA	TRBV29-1	TGCAGCGTTACCTACGAGCAGTACTTC	CSVTYEQYF
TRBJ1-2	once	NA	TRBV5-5	TGTGCCAGCAAAAGCGAGGGGCCTCAAGGCGGCTACACCTTC	CASKSEGPQGGYTF
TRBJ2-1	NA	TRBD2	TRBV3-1	TGTGCCAGCAGCCAAGCAGCGGGACGCCACAATGAGCAGTTCTTC	CASSQAAGRHNEQFF
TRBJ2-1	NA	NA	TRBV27	TGTGCCAGCAGCCCAACGCCAGAAGAGCAGTTCTTC	CASSPTPEEQFF
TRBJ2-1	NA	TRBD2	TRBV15	TGTGCCACCAGCAGAGAGGCTAGCGGGATAAATGAGCAGTTCTTC	CATSREASGINEQFF
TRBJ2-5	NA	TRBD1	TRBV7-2	TGTGCCAGCAGCCCCCCGGGACAGCTCGGGTGGGAGACCCAGTACTTC	CASSPPGQLGWETQYF
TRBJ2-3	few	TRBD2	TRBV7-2	TGTGCCAGCAGCACGTCTAGCGGGGGGGCCCAAACGCAGTATTTT	CASSTSSGGAQTQYF
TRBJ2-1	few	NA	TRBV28	TGTGCCAGCAGCCTCCCCGGGGATGAGCAGTTCTTC	CASSLPGDEQFF
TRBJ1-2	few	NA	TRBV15	TGTGCCACCAGTAATCCGACAGCGAACAGGGGCTACACCTTC	CATSNPTANRGYTF
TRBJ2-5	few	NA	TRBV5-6	TGTGCCAGCAGCTTGATCGGCGGGATACAAGAGACCCAGTACTTC	CASSLIGGIQETQYF
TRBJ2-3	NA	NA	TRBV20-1	TGCAGTGCTAGAGCGGGACGGTTTCGAACAGATACGCAGTATTTT	CSARAGRFRTDTQYF
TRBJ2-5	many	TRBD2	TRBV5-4	TGTGCCAGCAGCTTGGCGGGGGGGCCCAGAGAGACCCAGTACTTC	CASSLAGGPRETQYF
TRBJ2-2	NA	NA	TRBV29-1	TGCAGCGTTGAGGACTACGTCAACACCGGGGAGCTGTTTTTT	CSVEDYVNTGELFF
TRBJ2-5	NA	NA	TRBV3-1	TGTGCCAGCAGCCAAGGACCAAAAGCGGTAGAGACCCAGTACTTC	CASSQGPKAVETQYF
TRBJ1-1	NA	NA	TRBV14	TGTGCCAGCAGCCAGAGGTGGAGGGGAGGGACTGAAGCTTTCTTT	CASSQRWRGGTEAFF
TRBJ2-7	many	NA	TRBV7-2	TGTGCCAGCAGCTTAGCACCGGAGCCCTACGAGCAGTACTTC	CASSLAPEPYEQYF
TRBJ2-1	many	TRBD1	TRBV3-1	TGTGCCAGCAGCCATCGACAGGGTAATGAGCAGTTCTTC	CASSHRQGNEQFF
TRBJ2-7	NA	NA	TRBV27	TGTGCCAGCAGTCTGGACAGGCCCGGGACTACTTACGAGCAGTACTTC	CASSLDRPGTTYEQYF
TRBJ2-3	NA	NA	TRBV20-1	TGCAGTGCTAAGGACGGGACCAGCACAGATACGCAGTATTTT	CSAKDGTSTDTQYF
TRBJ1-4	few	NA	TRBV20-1	TGCAGTGCTAGAGGGGGCAGGGTTGGAGAAAAACTGTTTTTT	CSARGGRVGEKLFF
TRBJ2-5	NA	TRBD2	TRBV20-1	TGCAGTGCTAGTGGGGGAGGGATTCAAGAGACCCAGTACTTC	CSASGGGIQETQYF
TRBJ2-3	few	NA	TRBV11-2	TGTGCCAGCAGCCGGCGCACAGATACGCAGGATTTT	CASSRRTDTQDF
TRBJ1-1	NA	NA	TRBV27	TGTGCCAGCAATCGGGTCCCGGCGGCCTCCAACACTGAAGCTTTCTTT	CASNRVPAASNTEAFF
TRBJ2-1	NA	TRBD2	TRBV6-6	TGTGCCAGCAGATTTGGGACTAGCGGGAGCTACAATGAGCAGTTCTTC	CASRFGTSGSYNEQFF
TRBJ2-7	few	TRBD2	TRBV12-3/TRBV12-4	TGTGCCAGCAGTTTAGCGCTCGGGACTAGCGGAACCTACGAGCAGTACTTC	CASSLALGTSGTYEQYF